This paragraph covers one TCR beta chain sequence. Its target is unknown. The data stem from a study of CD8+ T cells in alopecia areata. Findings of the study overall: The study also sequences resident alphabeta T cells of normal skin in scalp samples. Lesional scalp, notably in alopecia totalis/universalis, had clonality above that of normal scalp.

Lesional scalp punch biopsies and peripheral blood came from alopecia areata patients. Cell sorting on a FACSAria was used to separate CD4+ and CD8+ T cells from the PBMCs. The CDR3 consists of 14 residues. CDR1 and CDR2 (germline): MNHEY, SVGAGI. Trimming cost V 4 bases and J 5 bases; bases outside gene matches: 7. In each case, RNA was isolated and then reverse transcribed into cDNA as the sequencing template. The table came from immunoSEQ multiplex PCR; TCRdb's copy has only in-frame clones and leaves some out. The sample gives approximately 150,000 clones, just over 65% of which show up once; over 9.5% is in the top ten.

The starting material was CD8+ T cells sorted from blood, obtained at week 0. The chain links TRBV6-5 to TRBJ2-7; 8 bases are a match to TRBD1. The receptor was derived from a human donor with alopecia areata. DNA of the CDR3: TGTGCCAGCAGTTTAAGCCAGGGGGCGGACGAGCAGTACTTC. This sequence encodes CASSLSQGADEQYF.